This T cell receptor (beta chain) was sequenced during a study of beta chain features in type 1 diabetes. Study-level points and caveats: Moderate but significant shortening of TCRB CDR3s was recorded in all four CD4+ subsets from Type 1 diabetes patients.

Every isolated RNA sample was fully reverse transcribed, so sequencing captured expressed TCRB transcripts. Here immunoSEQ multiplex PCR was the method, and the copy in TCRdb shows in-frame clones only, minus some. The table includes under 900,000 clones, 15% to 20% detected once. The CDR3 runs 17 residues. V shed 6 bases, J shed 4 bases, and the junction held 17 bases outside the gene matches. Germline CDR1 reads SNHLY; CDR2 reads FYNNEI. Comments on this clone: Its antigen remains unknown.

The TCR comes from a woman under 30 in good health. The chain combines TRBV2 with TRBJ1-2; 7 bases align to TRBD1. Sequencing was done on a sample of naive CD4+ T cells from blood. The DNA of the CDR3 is TGTGCCAGCAGATCCGACAGGGACTTGCCTCCTCGCTATGGCTACACCTTC. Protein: CASRSDRDLPPRYGYTF.